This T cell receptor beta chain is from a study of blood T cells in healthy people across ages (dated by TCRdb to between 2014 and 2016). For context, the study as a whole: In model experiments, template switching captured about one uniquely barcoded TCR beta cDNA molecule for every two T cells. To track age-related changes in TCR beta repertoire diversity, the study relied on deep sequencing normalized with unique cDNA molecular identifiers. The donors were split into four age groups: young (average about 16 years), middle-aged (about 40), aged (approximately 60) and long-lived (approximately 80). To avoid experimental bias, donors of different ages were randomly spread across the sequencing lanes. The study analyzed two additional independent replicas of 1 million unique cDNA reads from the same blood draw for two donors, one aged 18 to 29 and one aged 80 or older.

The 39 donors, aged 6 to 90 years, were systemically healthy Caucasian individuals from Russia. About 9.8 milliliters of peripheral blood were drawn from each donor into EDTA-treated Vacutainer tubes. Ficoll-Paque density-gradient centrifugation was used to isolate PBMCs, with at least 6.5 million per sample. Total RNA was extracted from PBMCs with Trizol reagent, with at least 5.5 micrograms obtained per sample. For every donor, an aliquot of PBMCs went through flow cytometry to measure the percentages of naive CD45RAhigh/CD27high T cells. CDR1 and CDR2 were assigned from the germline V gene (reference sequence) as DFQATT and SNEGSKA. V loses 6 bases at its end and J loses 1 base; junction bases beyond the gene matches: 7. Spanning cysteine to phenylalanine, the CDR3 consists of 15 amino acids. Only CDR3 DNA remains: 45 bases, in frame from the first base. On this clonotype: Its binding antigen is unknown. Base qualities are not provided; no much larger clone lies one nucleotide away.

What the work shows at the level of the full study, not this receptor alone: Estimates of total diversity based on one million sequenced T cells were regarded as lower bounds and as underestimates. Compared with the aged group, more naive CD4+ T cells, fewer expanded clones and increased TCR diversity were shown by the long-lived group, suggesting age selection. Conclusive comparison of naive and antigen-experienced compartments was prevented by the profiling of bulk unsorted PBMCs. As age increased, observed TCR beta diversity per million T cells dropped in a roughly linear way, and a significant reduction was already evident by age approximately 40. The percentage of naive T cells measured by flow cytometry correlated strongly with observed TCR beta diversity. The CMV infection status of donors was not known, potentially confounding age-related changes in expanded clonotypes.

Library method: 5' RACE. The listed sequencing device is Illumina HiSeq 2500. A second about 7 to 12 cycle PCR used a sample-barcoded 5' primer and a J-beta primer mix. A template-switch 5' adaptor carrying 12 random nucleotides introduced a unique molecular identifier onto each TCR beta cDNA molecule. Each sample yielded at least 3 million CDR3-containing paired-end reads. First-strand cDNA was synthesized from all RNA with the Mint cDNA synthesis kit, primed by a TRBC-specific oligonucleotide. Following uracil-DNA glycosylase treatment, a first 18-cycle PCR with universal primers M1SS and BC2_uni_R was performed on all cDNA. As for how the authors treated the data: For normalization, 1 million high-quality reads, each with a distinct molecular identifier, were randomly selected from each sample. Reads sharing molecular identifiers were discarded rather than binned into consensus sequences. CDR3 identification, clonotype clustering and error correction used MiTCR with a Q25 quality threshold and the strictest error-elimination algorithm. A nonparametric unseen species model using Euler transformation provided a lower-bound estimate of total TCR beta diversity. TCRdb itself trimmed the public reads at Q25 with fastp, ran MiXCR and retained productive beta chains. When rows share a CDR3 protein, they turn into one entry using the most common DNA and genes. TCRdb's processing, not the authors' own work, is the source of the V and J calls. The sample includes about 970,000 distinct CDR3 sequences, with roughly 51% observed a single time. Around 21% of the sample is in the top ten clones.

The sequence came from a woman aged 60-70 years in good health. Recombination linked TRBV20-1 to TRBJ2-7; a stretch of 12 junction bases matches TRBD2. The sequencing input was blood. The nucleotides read TGCAGTGCGACCACTAGCGGGAGGATGTCCTACGAGCAGTACTTC. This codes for CSATTSGRMSYEQYF.